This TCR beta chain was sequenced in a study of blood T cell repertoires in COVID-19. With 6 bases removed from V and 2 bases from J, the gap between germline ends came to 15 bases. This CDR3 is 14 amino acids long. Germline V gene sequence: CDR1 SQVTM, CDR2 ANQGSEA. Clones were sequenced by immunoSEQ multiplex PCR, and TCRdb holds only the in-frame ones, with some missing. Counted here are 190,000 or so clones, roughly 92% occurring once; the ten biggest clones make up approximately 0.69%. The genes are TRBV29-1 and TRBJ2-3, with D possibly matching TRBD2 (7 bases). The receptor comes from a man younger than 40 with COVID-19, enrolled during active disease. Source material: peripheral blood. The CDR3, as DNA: TGCAGCGTGGGCCGGGGGGCCCACACAGATACGCAGTATTTT. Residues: CSVGRGAHTDTQYF.